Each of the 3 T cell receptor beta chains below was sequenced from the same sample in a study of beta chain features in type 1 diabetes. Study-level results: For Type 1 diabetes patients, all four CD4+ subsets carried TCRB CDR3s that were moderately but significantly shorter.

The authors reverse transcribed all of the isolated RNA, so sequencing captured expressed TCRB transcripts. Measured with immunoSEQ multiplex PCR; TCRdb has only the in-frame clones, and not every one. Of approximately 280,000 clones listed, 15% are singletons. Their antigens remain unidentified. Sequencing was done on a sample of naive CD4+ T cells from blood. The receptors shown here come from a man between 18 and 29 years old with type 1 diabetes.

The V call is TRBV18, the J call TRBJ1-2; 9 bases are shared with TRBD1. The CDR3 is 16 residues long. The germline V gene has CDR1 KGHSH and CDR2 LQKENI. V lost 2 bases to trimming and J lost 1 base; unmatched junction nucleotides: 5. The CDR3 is CASSPWTGAINYGYTF. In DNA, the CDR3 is TGTGCCAGCTCACCATGGACAGGGGCGATTAACTATGGCTACACCTTC. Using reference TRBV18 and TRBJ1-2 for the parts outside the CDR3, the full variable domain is NAGVMQNPRHLVRRRGQEARLRCSPMKGHSHVYWYRQLPEEGLKFMVYLQKENIIDESGMPKERFSAEFPKEGPSILRIQQVVRGDSAAYFCASSPWTGAINYGYTFGSGTRLTVV.

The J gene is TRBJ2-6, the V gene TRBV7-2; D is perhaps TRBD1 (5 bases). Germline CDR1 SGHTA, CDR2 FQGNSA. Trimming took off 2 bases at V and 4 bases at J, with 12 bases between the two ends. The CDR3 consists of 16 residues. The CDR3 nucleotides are TGTGCCAGCAGCTTACGTGCGACAGTCGGGGCCAACGTCCTGACTTTC. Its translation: CASSLRATVGANVLTF.

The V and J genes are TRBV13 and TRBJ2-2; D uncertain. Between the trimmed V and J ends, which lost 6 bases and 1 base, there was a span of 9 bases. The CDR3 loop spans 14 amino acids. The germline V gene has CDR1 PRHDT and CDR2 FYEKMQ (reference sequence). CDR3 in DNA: TGTGCCAGCAGAAGACTGGTGAACACCGGGGAGCTGTTTTTT. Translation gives CASRRLVNTGELFF.